The 28 T cell receptor beta chains listed next were all sequenced from one sample in a study of cytomegalovirus exposure and HLA in healthy donors. The PCR was carried out with 60 Vbeta primers and 13 Jbeta primers. Here immunoSEQ multiplex PCR was the method, and the copy in TCRdb shows in-frame clones only, minus some. Here the sample spans roughly 160,000 clones, around 85% being singletons. What was sequenced was PBMCs. The receptor set was obtained from a man between 35 and 55 years old in good health and CMV-seronegative.

The chain uses TRBV11-2 and TRBJ1-4; D gene uncertain. The CDR3 spans 15 residues. CDR1 is SGHAT, CDR2 FQNNGV, per germline. V shed 0 bases and J shed 2 bases, with 7 bases lying between them. CDR3 amino acids: CASSLDLRTNEKLFF. The CDR3 nucleotides read TGTGCCAGCAGCTTAGATCTACGGACTAATGAAAAACTGTTTTTT.

The V call is TRBV7-3, the J call TRBJ2-7; tentatively, D is TRBD1 (6 bases). CDR1 SGHTA and CDR2 FQGTGA come from the germline V gene. There are 14 residues in the CDR3. The V gene lost 5 bases and the J gene lost 0 bases, with 11 bases spanning the gap. The CDR3 DNA reads TGTGCCAGCAGCCCCGTAGGGGGCTCCTACGAGCAGTACTTC. It yields the protein CASSPVGGSYEQYF.

This clone has just a few counts. The chain carries TRBV5-6 and TRBJ1-2; D perhaps matches TRBD1 (5 bases). Trimming cost V 0 bases and J 3 bases, with 6 bases left between them. This CDR3 has 13 residues. CDR1 and CDR2 (germline): SGHDT, YYEEEE. CDR3 in amino acids: CASSLAGDYGYTF. Written as DNA, the CDR3 is TGTGCCAGCAGCTTGGCGGGGGACTATGGCTACACCTTC.

This sequence joins TRBV30 and TRBJ1-2; no firm D call. Germline V lookup: CDR1 GTSNPN, CDR2 SVGIG (reference sequence). The V end was cut by 7 bases, the J end by 2 bases, with 14 bases between. This CDR3 contains 13 residues. The CDR3 region has the DNA TGTGCCTCTTTCACCAGATTCAACTATGGCTACACCTTC. Its protein product is CASFTRFNYGYTF.

This sequence joins TRBV19 and TRBJ2-2, with 9 bases fitting TRBD1. The CDR3 consists of 16 residues. Looked up from germline, CDR1 is LNHDA and CDR2 is SQIVND (reference sequence). V trimming: 4 bases; J trimming: 5 bases; junction bases outside the gene matches: 8. The CDR3 DNA reads TGTGCCAGTAGTAAACAGGGGGCGCGAACGACCGGGGAGCTGTTTTTT. Translating it yields CASSKQGARTTGELFF.

The V call is TRBV7-2, the J call TRBJ2-5; 8 bases match TRBD1. J gave up 3 bases and V 4 bases, and 1 base lay outside the gene matches. The CDR3 sequence is 13 residues long. Germline V gene data show CDR1 as SGHTA and CDR2 as FQGNSA. CDR3 nucleotides: TGTGCCAGCAGCTCGGACAGGGAAGAGACCCAGTACTTC. Protein: CASSSDREETQYF. The whole variable domain, filled in from reference TRBV7-2 and TRBJ2-5, reads GAGVSQSPSNKVTEKGKDVELRCDPISGHTALYWYRQSLGQGLEFLIYFQGNSAPDKSGLPSDRFSAERTGGSVSTLTIQRTQQEDSAVYLCASSSDREETQYFGPGTRLLVL.

J is TRBJ2-1 and V is TRBV11-2, with 7 bases aligning to TRBD2. Losses at the gene ends were 1 base for V and 4 bases for J; bases not matched to a gene: 4. This CDR3 has 15 amino acids. Germline-derived CDR1 and CDR2 are SGHAT and FQNNGV. The CDR3 nucleotides read TGTGCCAGCAGCTTAGCGGGGGGAATATACAATGAGCAGTTCTTC. It is translated as CASSLAGGIYNEQFF.

The chain links TRBV5-4 to TRBJ1-1; possible D gene TRBD1, 6 bases. The CDR3 runs to 15 residues. V was pared by 0 bases and J by 0 bases, with 9 bases between. Germline V gene lookup returns CDR1 SGHNT and CDR2 YYREEE (reference sequence). Written as DNA, the CDR3 is TGTGCCAGCAGCTTGGCCGGACAGATGAACACTGAAGCTTTCTTT. Its translation is CASSLAGQMNTEAFF.

This clone was seen a single time. The chain is built from TRBV5-4 and TRBJ1-2; D is possibly TRBD1 (6 bases). Germline values: CDR1 SGHNT, CDR2 YYREEE (reference sequence). The V end lost 0 bases, the J end lost 6 bases, and 9 bases lay between the germline ends. This CDR3 comprises 13 residues. The CDR3 loop reads CASSLEAGDGYTF. The CDR3 bases are TGTGCCAGCAGCTTGGAGGCAGGGGATGGCTACACCTTC.

The table lists this clone with a count of one. CDR3 in amino acids: CSVEEAGPGKETQYF. The CDR3 coding sequence is TGCAGCGTTGAGGAAGCGGGGCCAGGGAAAGAGACCCAGTACTTC. J is TRBJ2-5 and V is TRBV29-1; 7 nucleotides agree with TRBD2. The J segment lost 3 bases and the V segment lost 3 bases, leaving 10 bases of the junction unmatched. This CDR3 region has 15 residues. CDR1 and CDR2 (germline): SQVTM, ANQGSEA.

The chain combines TRBV29-1 with TRBJ1-3; no firm D call. The CDR3 sequence is 13 residues long. Per germline, CDR1 SQVTM and CDR2 ANQGSEA. Between the trimmed V and J ends, which lost 1 base and 2 bases, there was a span of 6 bases. The CDR3 reads CSVEARTGNTIYF. In DNA, the CDR3 is TGCAGCGTTGAAGCTAGAACTGGAAACACCATATATTTT.

V is TRBV27 and J is TRBJ2-2; D remains unclear. The CDR3 spans 13 residues. V was shortened by 2 bases and J by 4 bases, with 5 bases between the two germline ends. CDR1 and CDR2 from the germline V gene are MNHEY and SMNVEV (reference sequence). DNA for the CDR3: TGTGCCAGCAGTTTACGTTTCACCGGGGAGCTGTTTTTT. Translating gives CASSLRFTGELFF.

The V call is TRBV2, the J call TRBJ1-2, with a weak D call TRBD1 (6 bases). Between the trimmed V and J ends, which lost 8 bases and 4 bases, there was a span of 14 bases. The germline CDR1 and CDR2 sequences are SNHLY and FYNNEI. The length of the CDR3 is 13 residues. The CDR3 DNA reads TGTGCCAGCGGGATGGGACAAGGCTATGGCTACACCTTC. Translation: CASGMGQGYGYTF.

This clone was seen a handful of times. The chain is built from TRBV5-1 and TRBJ2-3; D possibly corresponds to TRBD2 (6 bases). The V end was cut by 5 bases, the J end by 1 base, with 17 bases between. CDR1 is SGHRS, CDR2 YFSETQ, per germline. The CDR3 contains 16 residues. The CDR3: CASRKVQGGGTDTQYF. In nucleotides, the CDR3 is TGCGCCAGCAGGAAGGTCCAGGGAGGTGGCACAGATACGCAGTATTTT.

The V call is TRBV30, the J call TRBJ1-2, with D possibly being TRBD1 (6 bases). Trimming pared 0 bases from V and 8 bases from J, leaving 16 bases between. Looked up from germline, CDR1 is GTSNPN and CDR2 is SVGIG (reference sequence). This CDR3 has 14 residues. The CDR3 DNA is TGTGCCTGGAGTGTACTACAAGGGGGTGGCGGCTACACCTTC. Protein product: CAWSVLQGGGGYTF.

The gene calls are TRBV5-6 and TRBJ1-6, with 9 bases that match TRBD1. The CDR3 consists of 14 residues. V lost 2 bases and J lost 7; bases outside the gene matches: 1. Looked up from germline, CDR1 is SGHDT and CDR2 is YYEEEE. The DNA of the CDR3 is TGTGCCAGCAGCTTCGGGACAGGGAATTCACCCCTCCACTTT. Protein sequence: CASSFGTGNSPLHF.

The chain couples TRBV29-1 to TRBJ1-5; TRBD1 aligns across 9 bases. The J segment lost 6 bases and the V segment lost 2 bases, leaving 17 bases of the junction unmatched. The CDR3 loop spans 18 amino acids. Germline V gives CDR1 SQVTM, CDR2 ANQGSEA. The CDR3 loop reads CSVEPVRDREKAGQPQHF. CDR3 nucleotides: TGCAGCGTTGAACCTGTCCGGGACAGGGAGAAGGCGGGTCAGCCCCAGCATTTT.

The chain combines TRBV7-9 with TRBJ1-4; perhaps TRBD1 as D (6 bases). The germline V gene has CDR1 SEHNR and CDR2 FQNEAQ (reference sequence). This CDR3 has 18 amino acids. The V end was cut by 6 bases, the J end by 3 bases, with 23 bases between. CDR3 nucleotides: TGTGCCAGCAGTTCTCTAAACTCCCCCGGACAGCCTAATGAAAAACTGTTTTTT. As protein: CASSSLNSPGQPNEKLFF.

The chain recombines TRBV7-6 with TRBJ1-2; D is possibly TRBD1 (5 bases). With 5 bases removed from V and 7 bases from J, the gap between germline ends came to 14 bases. CDR3 length: 13 amino acids. Germline V gene lookup returns CDR1 SGHVS and CDR2 FNYEAQ. The CDR3: CASSPRQLAGYTF. Written as DNA, the CDR3 is TGTGCCAGCAGCCCGAGACAGCTTGCTGGCTACACCTTC.

The J gene is TRBJ2-7, the V gene TRBV6-5; tentative D call: TRBD2 (6 bases). CDR1 and CDR2 (germline): MNHEY, SVGAGI. V was cut by 4 bases and J by 2 bases, with 12 bases left in between. The CDR3 runs 14 residues. The CDR3 loop is CASSLGLTTYEQYF. CDR3 nucleotide sequence: TGTGCCAGCAGTTTGGGACTTACCACCTACGAGCAGTACTTC.

The chain uses TRBV5-8 and TRBJ2-3; no reliable D call. The germline V gene encodes CDR1 SGHTS and CDR2 YDEGEE. V was trimmed by 4 bases and J by 0 bases, leaving 18 bases between them. This CDR3 is 17 amino acids long. As DNA, the CDR3 is TGTGCCAGCAGCCGCCCCCTCTCCAGGCGTAGCACAGATACGCAGTATTTT. Residues: CASSRPLSRRSTDTQYF.

This clone came up a few times. The gene calls are TRBV10-1 and TRBJ1-6; tentative D call: TRBD1 (5 bases). In germline, CDR1 is WNHNN, CDR2 SYGVQD (reference sequence). The CDR3 sequence is 14 residues long. V was clipped by 4 bases and J by 7 bases, with 11 bases between them. The CDR3 is CASSAGLQNSPLHF. Here the CDR3 DNA reads TGCGCCAGCAGTGCGGGACTTCAGAATTCACCCCTCCACTTT.

The chain uses TRBV6-1 and TRBJ1-1, with a possible D match to TRBD1 (6 bases). The CDR3 length is 15 residues. The germline V and J ends were trimmed by 2 bases and 1 base, with 11 bases remaining between them. The V gene's germline CDR1 is MNHNS and CDR2 SASEGT. DNA for the CDR3: TGTGCCAGCAGTGAATTCCCACAGGGGAACACTGAAGCTTTCTTT. Translation: CASSEFPQGNTEAFF.

The gene calls are TRBV4-3 and TRBJ2-3; 10 positions agree with TRBD2. The CDR3 covers 16 residues. The germline V gene has CDR1 LGHNA and CDR2 YSLEER. J lost 2 bases, V lost 3 bases, and 5 bases had no gene match. The CDR3 DNA reads as TGCGCCAGCAGCCAGGTAGCGGGGGGCCTCACAGATACGCAGTATTTT. This encodes CASSQVAGGLTDTQYF.

The chain links TRBV5-1 to TRBJ2-7; TRBD2 is a possible D gene (5 bases). CDR3 length: 19 amino acids. Trimming removed 4 bases at V and 0 bases at J, with 26 bases between. Per germline, CDR1 SGHRS and CDR2 YFSETQ. The CDR3 DNA is TGCGCCAGCAGCCCTGGAATCCTCTACGGACGGGAAAGCTCCTACGAGCAGTACTTC. It specifies CASSPGILYGRESSYEQYF.

The chain joins TRBV18 to TRBJ1-1; maybe TRBD1 (5 bases). The CDR3 is made up of 20 amino acids. V dropped 1 base and J dropped 6 bases, with 30 bases sitting between them. Per the germline V gene, CDR1 is KGHSH and CDR2 is LQKENI. The CDR3 region has the DNA TGTGCCAGCTCACCACAAGGGAGGATCTCGACGCAGCCCAAGGGGCCTGAAGCTTTCTTT. It codes for CASSPQGRISTQPKGPEAFF.

The chain uses TRBV6-1 and TRBJ1-1; 7 bases are a match to TRBD1. J gave up 1 base and V 6 bases, and 5 bases lay outside the gene matches. The CDR3 consists of 14 residues. Per the germline V gene, CDR1 is MNHNS and CDR2 is SASEGT. The CDR3: CASRRDSQNTEAFF. In DNA, the CDR3 is TGTGCCAGCAGAAGGGACAGCCAGAACACTGAAGCTTTCTTT.

The chain couples TRBV7-9 to TRBJ1-5; no clear D gene. In germline, CDR1 is SEHNR, CDR2 FQNEAQ (reference sequence). This CDR3 contains 13 residues. V was clipped by 5 bases and J by 4 bases, with 9 bases between them. This chain's CDR3 is CASSSGPNQPQHF. CDR3 in DNA: TGTGCCAGCAGCAGCGGACCGAATCAGCCCCAGCATTTT.